What follows is one TCR beta chain and its context. Its antigen is not identified. The sample comes from a study of cytomegalovirus exposure and HLA in healthy donors. Broader study findings: In a later analysis, TCR beta V- and J-gene trimming was associated with a missense DCLRE1C variant.

The PCR used 60 Vbeta and 13 Jbeta primers. The method was immunoSEQ multiplex PCR; TCRdb's version includes in-frame clones alone and lacks a portion of them. This table holds roughly 100,000 clones, over 70% found once. The material sequenced was PBMCs. This sequence was found in a male donor in good health and CMV-seronegative.

The CDR3 DNA reads as TGTGCCATCAGTGAGTCGAGGGCTAGCGGTTACCAAGAGACCCAGTACTTC. It translates to CAISESRASGYQETQYF. The chain combines TRBV10-3 with TRBJ2-5; 7 positions match TRBD2. Trimming took 0 bases from V and 0 from J; bases not matched to a gene: 7. Germline V gene data show CDR1 as ENHRY and CDR2 as SYGVKD. CDR3 length equals 17 residues.